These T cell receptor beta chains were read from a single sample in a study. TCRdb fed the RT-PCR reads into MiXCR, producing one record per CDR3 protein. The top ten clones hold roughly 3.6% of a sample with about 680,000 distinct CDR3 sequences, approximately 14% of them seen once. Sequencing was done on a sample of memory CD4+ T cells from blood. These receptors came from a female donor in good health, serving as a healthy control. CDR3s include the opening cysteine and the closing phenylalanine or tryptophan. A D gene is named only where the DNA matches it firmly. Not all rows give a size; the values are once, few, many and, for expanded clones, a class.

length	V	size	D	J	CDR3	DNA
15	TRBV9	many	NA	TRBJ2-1	CASSVGLDSYNEQFF	TGTGCCAGCAGCGTAGGCCTAGACTCCTACAATGAGCAGTTCTTC
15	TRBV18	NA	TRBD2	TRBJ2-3	CASSPEREDTDTQYF	TGTGCCAGCTCACCTGAGCGGGAGGACACAGATACGCAGTATTTT
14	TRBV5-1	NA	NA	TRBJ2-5	CASSWGPDGGTQYF	TGCGCCAGCAGCTGGGGGCCAGACGGAGGGACCCAGTACTTC
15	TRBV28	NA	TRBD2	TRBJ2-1	CASSFLAGGVNEQFF	TGTGCCAGCAGTTTTCTAGCGGGAGGAGTCAATGAGCAGTTCTTC
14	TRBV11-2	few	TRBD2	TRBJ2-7	CASSFTTSAYEQYF	TGTGCCAGCAGCTTTACGACTAGCGCATACGAGCAGTACTTC
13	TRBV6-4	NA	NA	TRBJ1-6	CASSEIWASPLHF	TGTGCCAGCAGTGAGATCTGGGCCTCACCCCTCCACTTT
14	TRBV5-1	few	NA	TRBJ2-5	CASSLGSPQETQYF	TGCGCCAGCAGCTTGGGCTCCCCCCAAGAGACCCAGTACTTC
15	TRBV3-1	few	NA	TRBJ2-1	CASRGTYSSYNEQFF	TGTGCCAGCAGGGGGACTTACAGCTCCTACAATGAGCAGTTCTTC
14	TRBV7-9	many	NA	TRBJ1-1	CASSLPVQVTEAFF	TGTGCCAGCAGCTTACCTGTACAGGTCACTGAAGCTTTCTTT
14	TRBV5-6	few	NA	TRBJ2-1	CASRLRTELNEQFF	TGTGCCAGCAGACTAAGGACCGAACTCAATGAGCAGTTCTTC
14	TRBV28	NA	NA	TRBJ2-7	CAAWAAGRVGEQYF	TGTGCCGCATGGGCCGCGGGTCGAGTTGGCGAGCAGTACTTC
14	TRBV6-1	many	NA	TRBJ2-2	CASSVEGAAGELFF	TGTGCCAGCAGCGTGGAGGGGGCAGCCGGGGAGCTGTTTTTT
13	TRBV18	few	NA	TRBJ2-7	CASSPGGILQQYF	TGTGCCAGCTCACCCGGGGGCATTTTACAGCAGTACTTC
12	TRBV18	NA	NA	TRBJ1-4	CASSPRAEKLFF	TGTGCCAGCTCACCAAGGGCGGAAAAACTGTTTTTT
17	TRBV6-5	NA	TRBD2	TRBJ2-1	CASSYPPRGRAVNEQFF	TGTGCCAGCAGTTACCCCCCCCGTGGGAGGGCGGTCAATGAGCAGTTCTTC
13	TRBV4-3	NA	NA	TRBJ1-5	CASSWTVNQPQHF	TGCGCCAGCAGCTGGACAGTCAATCAGCCCCAGCATTTT
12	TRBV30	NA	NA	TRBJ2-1	CAGSWGDNEQFF	TGTGCCGGGAGTTGGGGGGACAATGAGCAGTTCTTC
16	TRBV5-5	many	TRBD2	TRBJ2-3	CASSLMGSGGPDTQYF	TGTGCCAGCAGCCTGATGGGTAGCGGGGGCCCAGATACGCAGTATTTT
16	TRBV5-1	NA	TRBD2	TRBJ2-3	CASSRLAAGSADTQYF	TGCGCCAGCAGCCGACTAGCGGCGGGGTCAGCAGATACGCAGTATTTT
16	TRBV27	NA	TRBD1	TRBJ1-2	CASSSHRDSVWWLGSF	TGTGCCAGCAGTTCTCACCGGGACAGCGTATGGTGGCTCGGGTCCTTC
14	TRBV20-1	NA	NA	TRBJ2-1	CSARRWARVDEQFF	TGCAGTGCTAGACGGTGGGCGCGTGTCGATGAGCAGTTCTTC
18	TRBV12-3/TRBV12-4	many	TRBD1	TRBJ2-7	CASRNLDRAGNVAYEQYF	TGTGCCAGCAGGAACTTAGACAGGGCCGGGAATGTTGCCTACGAGCAGTACTTC
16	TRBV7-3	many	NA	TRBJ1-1	CASSSRGGSRNTEAFF	TGTGCCAGCAGCTCAAGAGGAGGCTCCAGGAACACTGAAGCTTTCTTT